The sample holds a few counts of the clone carrying this TCR beta chain. The data derive from a study of blood T cell repertoires in COVID-19. TCRdb keeps only in-frame clones here, not all; method: immunoSEQ multiplex PCR. The sample carries roughly 120,000 clones, 92% recorded once. The CDR3 contains 13 residues. Trimming cost V 4 bases and J 6 bases; bases outside gene matches: 2. Germline V gives CDR1 SGHAT, CDR2 FQNNGV. The receptor was derived from a man between 45 and 60 years old with COVID-19, enrolled during active disease. The chain is built from TRBV11-2 and TRBJ1-5; TRBD1 matches at 8 bases. The sample was peripheral blood. The CDR3 region is CASSSTGAQPQHF. Written as DNA, the CDR3 is TGTGCCAGCAGCTCGACAGGGGCTCAGCCCCAGCATTTT.